The 9 T cell receptor beta chains in this list originate from one sample, sequenced in a study of memory CD4+ T cells and cytomegalovirus serostatus. The sort gate was single viable CD3+CD4+CD8-CD45RO+ cells for memory CD4+ T cells. Clones were read by immunoSEQ multiplex PCR, and TCRdb kept only the in-frame ones, dropping some. The sample carries about 44,000 clones, 76% recorded once. The specimen was memory CD4+ T cells from blood. The receptors originated from an adult in good health and CMV-seronegative.

V usage is TRBV9 and J usage is TRBJ1-4; D possibly corresponds to TRBD1 (5 bases). V lost 3 bases and J lost 8, with 17 bases in between. The CDR3 covers 15 residues. Germline assignment: CDR1 SGDLS and CDR2 YYNGEE. The CDR3: CASSAGLSLGEKLFF. CDR3 in DNA: TGTGCCAGCAGCGCGGGACTTTCTTTGGGCGAAAAACTGTTTTTT.

V and J are TRBV18 and TRBJ2-5, with 8 bases aligning to TRBD2. The CDR3 is made up of 15 amino acids. The germline CDR1 and CDR2 sequences are KGHSH and LQKENI. The V gene end was trimmed by 1 base and the J gene end by 5 bases; junction bases not matched to a gene: 6. The CDR3 spells CASSPLAGLWETQYF. Written as DNA, the CDR3 is TGTGCCAGCTCACCACTAGCGGGGCTATGGGAGACCCAGTACTTC.

The chain recombines TRBV30 with TRBJ2-5; perhaps TRBD2 as D (6 bases). Germline V CDR1 and CDR2: GTSNPN, SVGIG (reference sequence). V lost 2 bases to trimming and J lost 5 bases, with 12 bases between them. This CDR3 spans 13 amino acids. For the CDR3, the DNA is TGTGCCTGGAGTATGGGGGGACGGGAGACCCAGTACTTC. Protein sequence: CAWSMGGRETQYF. The complete variable domain, with remaining parts taken from reference TRBV30 and TRBJ2-5, reads SQTIHQWPATLVQPVGSPLSLECTVEGTSNPNLYWYRQAAGRGLQLLFYSVGIGQISSEVPQNLSASRPQDRQFILSSKKLLLSDSGFYLCAWSMGGRETQYFGPGTRLLVL.

This sequence joins TRBV5-6 and TRBJ2-5, with no clear D. The CDR3 totals 13 residues. Looked up from germline, CDR1 is SGHDT and CDR2 is YYEEEE. V lost 4 bases and J 5 bases, leaving 12 bases between the germline ends. The CDR3 sequence is CASSNIPQETQYF. In DNA, the CDR3 is TGTGCCAGCAGCAACATACCGCAGGAGACCCAGTACTTC.

This clone has more than one count but fewer than ten. The CDR3: CASSYGGSSYNEQFF. In DNA, the CDR3 is TGTGCCAGCAGCTACGGGGGGAGCTCCTACAATGAGCAGTTCTTC. The rearrangement uses TRBV7-8 and TRBJ2-1; 7 bases are a match to TRBD2. CDR1 is SGHVS and CDR2 is FQNEAQ in the germline V gene. The CDR3 is made up of 15 amino acids. With 4 bases clipped from V and 0 bases from J, the junction kept 3 bases outside the gene matches.

This clone turned up a few times. The chain has TRBV15 and TRBJ2-5; 10 bases agree with TRBD1. The CDR3 consists of 14 residues. CDR1 is LNHNV, CDR2 YYDKDF, per germline (reference sequence). The V gene end was trimmed by 3 bases and the J gene end by 2 bases; junction bases not matched to a gene: 0. CDR3 protein: CATSRGQGQETQYF. In DNA, the CDR3 is TGTGCCACCAGCAGGGGACAGGGGCAAGAGACCCAGTACTTC.

The rearrangement joins TRBV6-1 to TRBJ1-2; possibly TRBD1 for D (5 bases). Deletions cut 1 base from V and 2 bases from J, with 8 bases between. Germline CDR1 reads MNHNS; CDR2 reads SASEGT. This CDR3 is 14 amino acids long. The CDR3 spells CASSEGGLNYGYTF. CDR3 nucleotides: TGTGCCAGCAGTGAAGGGGGACTGAACTATGGCTACACCTTC.

This clone appeared many times. This sequence joins TRBV7-9 and TRBJ2-1; D call uncertain. Germline V CDR1 and CDR2: SEHNR, FQNEAQ (reference sequence). The CDR3 covers 13 residues. The V end was cut by 4 bases, the J end by 9 bases, with 13 bases between. The CDR3 loop reads CASSSASTGEQFF. CDR3 sequence (DNA): TGTGCCAGCAGCTCGGCCAGCACGGGTGAGCAGTTCTTC.

The chain is built from TRBV7-3 and TRBJ2-5; D gene unclear. Trimming stripped 4 bases from V and 2 bases from J, with 8 bases between. This CDR3 comprises 13 residues. Germline lookup yields CDR1 SGHTA and CDR2 FQGTGA. The CDR3 coding sequence is TGTGCCAGCAGCTCGGGTGTTCAAGAGACCCAGTACTTC. This sequence encodes CASSSGVQETQYF.